One sample yielded the 16 T cell receptor beta chains listed below, sequenced in a study of Ad26.COV2.S vaccination and SARS-CoV-2 variants. TCRdb keeps only in-frame clones here, not all; method: immunoSEQ multiplex PCR. The sample includes around 450,000 clones, roughly nine tenths of them seen just once. Sample treatment: about 20 received Ad26.COV2.S at low or high dose, single or two shots; roughly five received placebo; per-sample allocation not given. Sampling took place 63 days after the first vaccine or placebo injection. This specimen was peripheral blood, taken in a trial of Ad26.COV2.S vaccine versus placebo. The receptors stem from a person between 18 and 65 years old who received the Ad26.COV2.S COVID-19 vaccine or a placebo.

The gene calls are TRBV28 and TRBJ1-2; 8 bases align to TRBD1. The junction had 10 bases not matched to a gene; V was cut back by 11 bases and J by 8 bases. CDR1 is MDHEN and CDR2 is SYDVKM in the germline V gene. The CDR3 spans 12 residues. CDR3 amino acids: CAGHDRGEGYTF. The CDR3 DNA reads as TGTGCCGGACACGACAGGGGCGAAGGCTACACCTTC.

The chain links TRBV7-2 to TRBJ1-2; possible D gene TRBD1, 5 bases. The CDR3 spans 14 residues. The ends were cut back, 4 bases at V and 4 bases at J, with 13 bases in the middle. From germline, CDR1 is SGHTA and CDR2 FQGNSA. CDR3 coding DNA: TGTGCCAGCAGCTCCAGGGTGGGGGGCTATGGCTACACCTTC. Amino acids: CASSSRVGGYGYTF.

The chain combines TRBV5-1 with TRBJ2-7, with TRBD1 matching 7 bases. The germline V gene encodes CDR1 SGHRS and CDR2 YFSETQ. V lost 4 bases and J lost 2; bases outside the gene matches: 3. This CDR3 has 13 amino acids. The CDR3 sequence: CASSRDRTYEQYF. As DNA, the CDR3 is TGCGCCAGCAGCAGGGACAGAACCTACGAGCAGTACTTC.

The chain has TRBV19 and TRBJ1-3; D is unclear. The germline gives CDR1 LNHDA, CDR2 SQIVND (reference sequence). Trimming removed 5 bases at V and 8 bases at J, with 16 bases between. The CDR3 has 14 amino acids. The CDR3 DNA follows: TGTGCCAGTAGTCTGGACGCGATCTGGGACACCATATATTTT. Its protein is CASSLDAIWDTIYF.

The table lists this clone with a few counts. The rearrangement joins TRBV5-1 to TRBJ2-2, with D perhaps TRBD1 or TRBD2 (5 bases each). Trimming left V 4 bases short and J 2 bases short, with 9 bases between. The CDR3 is 14 amino acids. Germline assignment: CDR1 SGHRS and CDR2 YFSETQ. The DNA for the CDR3 is TGCGCCAGCAGCCAGGGACCTAACACCGGGGAGCTGTTTTTT. Encoded protein: CASSQGPNTGELFF.

This chain joins TRBV5-1 and TRBJ2-1; D gene unclear. This CDR3 comprises 12 residues. Germline CDR1 reads SGHRS; CDR2 reads YFSETQ. V was shortened by 0 bases and J by 10 bases, with 8 bases between the two germline ends. CDR3: CASSLATDEQFF. DNA of the CDR3: TGCGCCAGCAGCTTGGCTACAGACGAGCAGTTCTTC.

J is TRBJ1-2 and V is TRBV2, with a tentative D call TRBD1 (6 bases). This CDR3 is built from 13 residues. Germline CDR1 is SNHLY and CDR2 is FYNNEI. With 6 bases removed from V and 8 bases from J, the gap between germline ends came to 16 bases. This CDR3 reads CASREQGSGGYTF. The CDR3 DNA reads as TGTGCCAGCAGGGAGCAGGGGAGCGGGGGCTACACCTTC.

CDR3 protein: CALAFYGYTF. The CDR3 DNA reads as TGTGCTCTGGCCTTCTATGGCTACACCTTC. This rearrangement joins TRBV30 to TRBJ1-2; D remains ambiguous. Germline V lookup: CDR1 GTSNPN, CDR2 SVGIG (reference sequence). The CDR3 is 10 amino acids.

In this sample, this clone turned up once. The chain links TRBV29-1 to TRBJ2-3; 7 nucleotides line up with TRBD2. CDR1 is SQVTM, CDR2 ANQGSEA, per germline. The CDR3 covers 11 residues. CDR3 sequence (DNA): TGCTGGGGGGGGAGGGCAGATACGCAGTATTTT. It specifies CWGGRADTQYF.

V gene TRBV7-3 combines with J gene TRBJ2-1; 7 bases map to TRBD2. The junction had 1 base not matched to a gene; V was cut back by 2 bases and J by 0 bases. The germline gives CDR1 SGHTA, CDR2 FQGTGA. The CDR3 covers 15 residues. In DNA form, the CDR3 reads TGTGCCAGCAGCTTACGCGGGGGCTCCTACAATGAGCAGTTCTTC. This encodes CASSLRGGSYNEQFF.

The rearrangement uses TRBV7-2 and TRBJ2-7, with TRBD1 identical over 7 bases. This CDR3 comprises 16 residues. The V and J ends lost 3 bases and 4 bases, in that order; junction bases with no gene match: 12. Germline V gene sequence: CDR1 SGHTA, CDR2 FQGNSA. DNA for the CDR3: TGTGCCAGCAGCTTGGTCTCGGGACAGCCAGCTTACGAGCAGTACTTC. Translated: CASSLVSGQPAYEQYF. Looking up the rest from reference TRBV7-2 and TRBJ2-7 gives the full variable domain: GAGVSQSPSNKVTEKGKDVELRCDPISGHTALYWYRQSLGQGLEFLIYFQGNSAPDKSGLPSDRFSAERTGGSVSTLTIQRTQQEDSAVYLCASSLVSGQPAYEQYFGPGTRLTVT.

The J gene is TRBJ2-5, the V gene TRBV30, with D perhaps matching TRBD1 or TRBD2 (6 bases each). The length of the CDR3 is 18 residues. The germline CDR1 and CDR2 sequences are GTSNPN and SVGIG (reference sequence). V was shortened by 0 bases and J by 2 bases, with 22 bases between the two germline ends. This CDR3 reads CAWSVSRGLNRWQETQYF. CDR3 DNA sequence: TGTGCCTGGAGTGTCAGCCGGGGGCTAAATCGGTGGCAAGAGACCCAGTACTTC.

The chain recombines TRBV4-1 with TRBJ1-2, with a tentative D call TRBD1 (5 bases). Germline-derived CDR1 and CDR2 are MGHRA and YSYEKL. The CDR3 has 13 residues. Trimming stripped 4 bases from V and 6 bases from J, with 12 bases between. The DNA for the CDR3 is TGCGCCAGCAGCCGAGAGTGGGGGGATGGCTACACCTTC. Its protein product is CASSREWGDGYTF.

This rearrangement joins TRBV6-1 to TRBJ1-1; D is possibly TRBD1 (6 bases). Germline lookup yields CDR1 MNHNS and CDR2 SASEGT. CDR3 size: 14 residues. V dropped 0 bases and J dropped 8 bases, with 13 bases sitting between them. CDR3 in DNA: TGTGCCAGCAGTGAAGCGTTGGGGGGCCGAGAAGCTTTCTTT. This codes for CASSEALGGREAFF.

The CDR3 here is CASSQDRGANTGELFF. The DNA of the CDR3 is TGTGCCAGCAGCCAAGACAGGGGGGCGAACACCGGGGAGCTGTTTTTT. The chain uses TRBV3-1 (or the pseudogene TRBV3-2) and TRBJ2-2, with D perhaps matching TRBD1 (7 bases). Looked up from germline, CDR1 is LGHDT and CDR2 is YNNKEL (reference sequence). Deletions cut 0 bases from V and 0 bases from J, with 8 bases between. The CDR3 has 16 amino acids.

This clone was observed once. The genes are TRBV6-5 and TRBJ1-5, with 11 bases that match TRBD1. The germline gives CDR1 MNHEY, CDR2 SVGAGI. The junction had 8 bases not matched to a gene; V was cut back by 7 bases and J by 6 bases. CDR3 length equals 15 residues. CDR3 coding DNA: TGTGCCAGCACCCTGGACAGGGGGCATGGTCAGCCCCAGCATTTT. This translates into CASTLDRGHGQPQHF.